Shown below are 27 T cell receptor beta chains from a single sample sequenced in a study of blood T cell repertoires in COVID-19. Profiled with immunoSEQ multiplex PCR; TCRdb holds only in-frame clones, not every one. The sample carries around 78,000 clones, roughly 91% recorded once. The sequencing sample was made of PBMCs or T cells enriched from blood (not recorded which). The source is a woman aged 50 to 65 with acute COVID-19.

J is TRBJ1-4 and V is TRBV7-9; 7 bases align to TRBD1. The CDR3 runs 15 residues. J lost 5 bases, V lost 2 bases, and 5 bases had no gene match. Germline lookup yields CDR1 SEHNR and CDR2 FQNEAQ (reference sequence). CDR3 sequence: CASSLFGTVNEKLFF. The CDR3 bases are TGTGCCAGCAGCTTATTCGGGACAGTGAATGAAAAACTGTTTTTT.

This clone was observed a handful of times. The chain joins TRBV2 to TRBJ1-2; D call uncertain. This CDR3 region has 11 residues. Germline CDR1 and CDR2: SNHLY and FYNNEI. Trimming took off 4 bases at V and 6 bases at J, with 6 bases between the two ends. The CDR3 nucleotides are TGTGCCAGCAGTGCCGGGGATGGCTACACCTTC. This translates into CASSAGDGYTF.

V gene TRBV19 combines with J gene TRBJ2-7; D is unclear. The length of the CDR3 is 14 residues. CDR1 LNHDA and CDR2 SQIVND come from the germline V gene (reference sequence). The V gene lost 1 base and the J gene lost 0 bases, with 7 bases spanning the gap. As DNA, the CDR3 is TGTGCCAGTAGTATAGGGCAGATCTCCTACGAGCAGTACTTC. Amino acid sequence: CASSIGQISYEQYF.

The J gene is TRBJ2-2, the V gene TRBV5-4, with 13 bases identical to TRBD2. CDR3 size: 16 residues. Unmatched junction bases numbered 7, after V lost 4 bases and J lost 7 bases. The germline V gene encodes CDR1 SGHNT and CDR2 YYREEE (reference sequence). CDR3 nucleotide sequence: TGTGCCAGCAGCGAGGGACTAGCGGGGTCCCTCGGGGAGCTGTTTTTT. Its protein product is CASSEGLAGSLGELFF.

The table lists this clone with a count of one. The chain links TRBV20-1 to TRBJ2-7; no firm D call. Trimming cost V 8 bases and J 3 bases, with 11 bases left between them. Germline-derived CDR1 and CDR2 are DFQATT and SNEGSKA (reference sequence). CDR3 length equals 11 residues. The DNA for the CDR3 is TGCAGTTCCCTCCCGGGCTACGAGCAGTACTTC. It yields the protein CSSLPGYEQYF.

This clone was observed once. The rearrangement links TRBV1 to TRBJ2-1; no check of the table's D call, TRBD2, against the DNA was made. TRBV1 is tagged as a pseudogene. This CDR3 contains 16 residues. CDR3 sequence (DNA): TGCACCAGCAGCCAATCCAGGACTATCCCCGTACATGAGCAGTTCTTC. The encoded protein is CTSSQSRTIPVHEQFF.

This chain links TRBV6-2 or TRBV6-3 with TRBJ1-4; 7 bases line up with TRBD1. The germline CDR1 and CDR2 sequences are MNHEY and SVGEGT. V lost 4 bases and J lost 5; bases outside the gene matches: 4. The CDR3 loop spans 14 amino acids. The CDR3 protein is CASSSGTENEKLFF. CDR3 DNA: TGTGCCAGCAGTTCCGGGACAGAGAATGAAAAACTGTTTTTT.

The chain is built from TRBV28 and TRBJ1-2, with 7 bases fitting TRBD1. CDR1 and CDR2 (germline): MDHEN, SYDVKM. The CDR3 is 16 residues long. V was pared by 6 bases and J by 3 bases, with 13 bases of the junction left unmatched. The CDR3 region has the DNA TGTGCCAGCAGAATCTCGGACCTCGGGACAGACTATGGCTACACCTTC. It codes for CASRISDLGTDYGYTF.

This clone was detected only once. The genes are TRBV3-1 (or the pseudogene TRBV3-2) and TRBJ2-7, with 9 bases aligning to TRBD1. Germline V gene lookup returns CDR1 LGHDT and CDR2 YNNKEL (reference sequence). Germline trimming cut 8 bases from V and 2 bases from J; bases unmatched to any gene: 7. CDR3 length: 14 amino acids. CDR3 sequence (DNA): TGTGCCAGCGGGCCGGGGACAGGGCCCTACGAGCAGTACTTC. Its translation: CASGPGTGPYEQYF.

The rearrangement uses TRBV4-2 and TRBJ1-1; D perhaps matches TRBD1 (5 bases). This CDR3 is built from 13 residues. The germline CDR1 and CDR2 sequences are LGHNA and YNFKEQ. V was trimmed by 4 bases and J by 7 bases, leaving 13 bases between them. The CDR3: CASSPTWGGEAFF. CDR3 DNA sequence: TGTGCCAGCAGCCCAACGTGGGGGGGTGAAGCTTTCTTT.

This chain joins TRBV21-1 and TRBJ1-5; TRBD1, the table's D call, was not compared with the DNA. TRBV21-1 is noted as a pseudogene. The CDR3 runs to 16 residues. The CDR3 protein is CASSKPQGTCNQPQHF. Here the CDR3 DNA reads TGTGCCAGCAGCAAACCGCAGGGAACCTGCAATCAGCCCCAGCATTTT.

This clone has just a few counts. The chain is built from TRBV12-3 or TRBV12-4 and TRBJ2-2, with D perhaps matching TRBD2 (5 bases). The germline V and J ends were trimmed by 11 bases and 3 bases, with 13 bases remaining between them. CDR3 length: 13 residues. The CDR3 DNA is TGTGCCGGCGGAGGACGGGACACCGGGGAGCTGTTTTTT. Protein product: CAGGGRDTGELFF.

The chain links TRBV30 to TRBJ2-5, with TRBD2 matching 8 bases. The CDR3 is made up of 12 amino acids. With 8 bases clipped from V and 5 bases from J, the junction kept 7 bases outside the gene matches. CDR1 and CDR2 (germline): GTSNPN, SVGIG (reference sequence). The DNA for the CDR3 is TGTGCCGGCAGCGGGAGCGGGGAGACCCAGTACTTC. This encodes CAGSGSGETQYF.

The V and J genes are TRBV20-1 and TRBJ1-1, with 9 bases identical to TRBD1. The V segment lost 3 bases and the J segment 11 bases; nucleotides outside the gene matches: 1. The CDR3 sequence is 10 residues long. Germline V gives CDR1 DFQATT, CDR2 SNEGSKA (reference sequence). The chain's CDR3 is CSARGTGAFF. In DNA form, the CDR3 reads TGCAGTGCTAGGGGGACAGGGGCTTTCTTT.

The CDR3 DNA follows: TGTGCCAGCAGCCAAGATTTGCAGGGGTTCAACGAGCAGTACTTC. Residues: CASSQDLQGFNEQYF. The V call is TRBV3-1 (or the pseudogene TRBV3-2), the J call TRBJ2-7; TRBD1 is a possible D gene (6 bases). V was trimmed by 0 bases and J by 5 bases, leaving 14 bases between them. The CDR3 length is 15 residues. Germline V CDR1 and CDR2: LGHDT, YNNKEL (reference sequence).

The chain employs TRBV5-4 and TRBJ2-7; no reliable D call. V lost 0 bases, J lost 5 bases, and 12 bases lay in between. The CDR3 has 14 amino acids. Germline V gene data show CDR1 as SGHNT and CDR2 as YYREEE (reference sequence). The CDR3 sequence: CASSLVSGADEQYF. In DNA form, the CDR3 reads TGTGCCAGCAGCTTGGTAAGTGGTGCGGACGAGCAGTACTTC.

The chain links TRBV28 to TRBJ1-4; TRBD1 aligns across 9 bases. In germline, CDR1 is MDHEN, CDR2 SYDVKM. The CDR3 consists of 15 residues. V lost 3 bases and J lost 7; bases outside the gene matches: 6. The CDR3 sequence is CASSFQTGGIEKLFF. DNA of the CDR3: TGTGCCAGCAGTTTTCAAACAGGGGGCATTGAAAAACTGTTTTTT. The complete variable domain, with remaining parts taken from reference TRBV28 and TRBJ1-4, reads DVKVTQSSRYLVKRTGEKVFLECVQDMDHENMFWYRQDPGLGLRLIYFSYDVKMKEKGDIPEGYSVSREKKERFSLILESASTNQTSMYLCASSFQTGGIEKLFFGSGTQLSVL.

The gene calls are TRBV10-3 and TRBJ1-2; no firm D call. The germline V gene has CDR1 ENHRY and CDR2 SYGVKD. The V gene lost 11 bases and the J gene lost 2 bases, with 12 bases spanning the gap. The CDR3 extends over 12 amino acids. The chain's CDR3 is CAALGRNYGYTF. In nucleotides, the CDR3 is TGTGCCGCCCTCGGGAGGAACTATGGCTACACCTTC.

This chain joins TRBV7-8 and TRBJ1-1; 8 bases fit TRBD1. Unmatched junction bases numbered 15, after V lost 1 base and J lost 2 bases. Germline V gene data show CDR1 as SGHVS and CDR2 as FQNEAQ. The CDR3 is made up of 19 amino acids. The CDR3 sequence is CASSLDAVRTGWSNTEAFF. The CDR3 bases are TGTGCCAGCAGCTTAGACGCCGTTAGGACAGGGTGGTCTAACACTGAAGCTTTCTTT.

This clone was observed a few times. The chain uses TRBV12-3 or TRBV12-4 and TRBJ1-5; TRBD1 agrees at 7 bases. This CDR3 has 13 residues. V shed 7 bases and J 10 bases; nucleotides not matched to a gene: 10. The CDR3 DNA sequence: TGTGCCAGCAAGGAACAGGGGCAGGATCCCCAGCATTTT. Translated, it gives CASKEQGQDPQHF.

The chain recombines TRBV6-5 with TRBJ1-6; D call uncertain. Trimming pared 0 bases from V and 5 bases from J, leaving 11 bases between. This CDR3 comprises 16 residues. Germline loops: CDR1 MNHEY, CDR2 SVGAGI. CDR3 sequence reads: CASSYSPDIDNSPLHF. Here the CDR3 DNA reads TGTGCCAGCAGTTACTCCCCTGACATCGATAATTCACCCCTCCACTTT.

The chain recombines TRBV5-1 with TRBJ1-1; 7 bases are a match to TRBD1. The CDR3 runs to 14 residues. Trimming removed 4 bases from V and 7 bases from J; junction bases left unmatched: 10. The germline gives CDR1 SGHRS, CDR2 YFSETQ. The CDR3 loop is CASSILGQDGEAFF. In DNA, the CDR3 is TGCGCCAGCAGCATACTCGGACAGGACGGTGAAGCTTTCTTT.

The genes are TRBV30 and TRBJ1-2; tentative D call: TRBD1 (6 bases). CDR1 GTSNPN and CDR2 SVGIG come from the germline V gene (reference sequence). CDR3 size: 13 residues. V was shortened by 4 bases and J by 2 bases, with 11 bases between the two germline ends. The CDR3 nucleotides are TGTGCCTGGACGGACAGTACCAACTATGGCTACACCTTC. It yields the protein CAWTDSTNYGYTF. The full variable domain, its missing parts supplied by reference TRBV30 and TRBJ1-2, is SQTIHQWPATLVQPVGSPLSLECTVEGTSNPNLYWYRQAAGRGLQLLFYSVGIGQISSEVPQNLSASRPQDRQFILSSKKLLLSDSGFYLCAWTDSTNYGYTFGSGTRLTVV.

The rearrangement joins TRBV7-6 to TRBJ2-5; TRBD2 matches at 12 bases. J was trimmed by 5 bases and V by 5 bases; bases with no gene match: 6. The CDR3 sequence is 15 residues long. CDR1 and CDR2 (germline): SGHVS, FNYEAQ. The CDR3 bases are TGTGCCAGCAGCAGACGACTAGCGGGAGCGGAGACCCAGTACTTC. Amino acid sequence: CASSRRLAGAETQYF.

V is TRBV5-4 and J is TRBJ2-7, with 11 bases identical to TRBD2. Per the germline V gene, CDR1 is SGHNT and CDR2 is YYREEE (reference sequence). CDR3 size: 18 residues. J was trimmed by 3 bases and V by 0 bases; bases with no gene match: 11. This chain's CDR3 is CASSLGSGRANRDYEQYF. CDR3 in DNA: TGTGCCAGCAGCTTGGGTAGCGGGAGGGCCAATCGGGACTACGAGCAGTACTTC.

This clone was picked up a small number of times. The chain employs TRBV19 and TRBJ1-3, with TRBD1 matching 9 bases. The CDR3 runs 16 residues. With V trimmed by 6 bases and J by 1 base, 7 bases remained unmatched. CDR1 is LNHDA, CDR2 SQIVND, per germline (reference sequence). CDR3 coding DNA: TGTGCCAGTAGCCGATCCGGGACAGGGTCTGGAAACACCATATATTTT. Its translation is CASSRSGTGSGNTIYF.

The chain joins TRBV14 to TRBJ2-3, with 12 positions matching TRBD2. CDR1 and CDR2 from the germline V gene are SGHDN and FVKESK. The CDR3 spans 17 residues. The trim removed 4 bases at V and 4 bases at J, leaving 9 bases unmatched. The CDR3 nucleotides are TGTGCCAGCAGCCCAGGACTAGCGGGGCGTTGGGCAGATACGCAGTATTTT. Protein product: CASSPGLAGRWADTQYF.